The 20 T cell receptor beta chains below all came from one sample that was sequenced in a study of technical replicates of blood from a few donors. TCRdb's copy holds only in-frame clones and misses some; the assay was immunoSEQ multiplex PCR. Here the sample spans approximately 93,000 clones, nearly 95% being singletons. Sequencing input: T cells isolated from PBMCs. These receptors were taken from a human donor in good health.

In nucleotides, the CDR3 is TGTGCCAGCAGCGATAACTCGGGTTTGAGCTCCTACAATGAGCAGTTCTTC. The encoded protein is CASSDNSGLSSYNEQFF. The V gene is TRBV11-2, the J gene TRBJ2-1; D is uncertain. Germline-derived CDR1 and CDR2 are SGHAT and FQNNGV. V dropped 5 bases and J dropped 0 bases, with 17 bases sitting between them. This CDR3 is 17 amino acids long.

The genes are TRBV7-6 and TRBJ1-4; D gene uncertain. The CDR3 sequence is 16 residues long. In germline, CDR1 is SGHVS, CDR2 FNYEAQ. V was pared by 5 bases and J by 0 bases, with 13 bases between. The CDR3 bases are TGTGCCAGCAGCCGCCCGCGGGGTGCAACTAATGAAAAACTGTTTTTT. Protein product: CASSRPRGATNEKLFF.

The chain employs TRBV6-5 and TRBJ2-7; a possible D gene is TRBD2 (6 bases). The CDR3 covers 15 residues. V lost 6 bases, J lost 3 bases, and 18 bases lay in between. CDR1 and CDR2 from the germline V gene are MNHEY and SVGAGI. The CDR3 DNA reads as TGTGCCAGCAGCCCCAGTTGGGGGGTGGGCTACGAGCAGTACTTC. It specifies CASSPSWGVGYEQYF.

This chain uses TRBV15 with TRBJ2-1; D is perhaps TRBD2 (5 bases). Trimming removed 0 bases at V and 10 bases at J, with 13 bases between. This CDR3 has 14 residues. Germline V CDR1 and CDR2: LNHNV, YYDKDF (reference sequence). The CDR3 is CATSRDKRGGEQFF. DNA for the CDR3: TGTGCCACCAGCAGAGATAAGCGCGGAGGAGAGCAGTTCTTC.

The chain employs TRBV27 and TRBJ1-2, with 10 nucleotides matching TRBD1. Trimming took 4 bases from V and 6 from J; bases not matched to a gene: 5. Germline V gives CDR1 MNHEY, CDR2 SMNVEV (reference sequence). This CDR3 has 14 residues. The CDR3 DNA reads as TGTGCCAGCAGTTGGGACAGGGGAGCCGATGGCTACACCTTC. Its translation: CASSWDRGADGYTF.

The chain couples TRBV30 to TRBJ1-2; no definite D call. Trimming shortened V by 0 bases and J by 10 bases, and 21 bases separated the two germline ends. The CDR3 is 15 residues long. Germline assignment: CDR1 GTSNPN and CDR2 SVGIG (reference sequence). CDR3 region: CAWSVRGFFRINYTF. The CDR3 nucleotides are TGTGCCTGGAGTGTACGAGGGTTCTTTCGGATAAACTACACCTTC.

The chain is built from TRBV2 and TRBJ1-1; D may be TRBD1 (5 bases). The CDR3 runs 13 residues. Trimming removed 3 bases from V and 11 bases from J, with 16 bases in between. Germline V gene lookup returns CDR1 SNHLY and CDR2 FYNNEI. Here the CDR3 DNA reads TGTGCCAGCAGTGATCGGGCAGGGAAGGACGCTTTCTTT. Translation: CASSDRAGKDAFF.

The J gene is TRBJ2-4, the V gene TRBV19; 7 bases agree with TRBD1. This CDR3 region has 15 residues. V gave up 6 bases and J gave up 5 bases; unmatched junction bases: 10. Germline V gene sequence: CDR1 LNHDA, CDR2 SQIVND (reference sequence). CDR3 amino acids: CASRNSDRDQNIQYF. The CDR3 coding sequence is TGTGCCAGTAGGAACTCCGACAGGGACCAAAACATTCAGTACTTC. The complete variable domain, with remaining parts taken from reference TRBV19 and TRBJ2-4, reads DGGITQSPKYLFRKEGQNVTLSCEQNLNHDAMYWYRQDPGQGLRLIYYSQIVNDFQKGDIAEGYSVSREKKESFPLTVTSAQKNPTAFYLCASRNSDRDQNIQYFGAGTRLSVL.

The genes are TRBV19 and TRBJ1-2, with 9 bases aligning to TRBD1. The CDR3 loop spans 14 amino acids. Germline V gene sequence: CDR1 LNHDA, CDR2 SQIVND (reference sequence). J was trimmed by 4 bases and V by 7 bases; bases with no gene match: 7. CDR3 in amino acids: CASMGTGTAYGYTF. The CDR3 nucleotides read TGTGCCAGTATGGGGACAGGGACAGCCTATGGCTACACCTTC.

This clone was recorded only once. The chain couples TRBV6-6 to TRBJ2-3, with D unresolved. The V end was cut by 0 bases, the J end by 5 bases, with 6 bases between. The germline CDR1 and CDR2 sequences are MNHNY and SVGAGI (reference sequence). This CDR3 region has 13 residues. In nucleotides, the CDR3 is TGTGCCAGCAGTTACTCTCCGGGAGATACGCAGTATTTT. As protein: CASSYSPGDTQYF.

J is TRBJ2-3 and V is TRBV9; 12 bases align to TRBD2. V gave up 0 bases and J gave up 5 bases; unmatched junction bases: 10. Germline V gene lookup returns CDR1 SGDLS and CDR2 YYNGEE. This CDR3 has 18 residues. CDR3 residues: CASSVGPLAGGLGDTQYF. Written as DNA, the CDR3 is TGTGCCAGCAGCGTAGGACCCCTAGCGGGGGGGCTCGGAGATACGCAGTATTTT. Full variable domain (rest looked up from reference TRBV9 and TRBJ2-3): DSGVTQTPKHLITATGQRVTLRCSPRSGDLSVYWYQQSLDQGLQFLIQYYNGEERAKGNILERFSAQQFPDLHSELNLSSLELGDSALYFCASSVGPLAGGLGDTQYFGPGTRLTVL.

The CDR3 loop reads CASSAGTGFDTGELFF. The CDR3 DNA is TGCGCCAGCAGCGCTGGGACAGGGTTTGACACCGGGGAGCTGTTTTTT. The chain uses TRBV5-1 and TRBJ2-2; 9 nucleotides match TRBD1. Germline V gene lookup returns CDR1 SGHRS and CDR2 YFSETQ. V trimming: 4 bases; J trimming: 3 bases; junction bases outside the gene matches: 7. The CDR3 totals 16 residues.

This clone turned up a few times. V usage is TRBV5-4 and J usage is TRBJ1-5, with D possibly matching TRBD1 (6 bases). V lost 4 bases, J lost 2 bases, and 13 bases lay in between. Germline V CDR1 and CDR2: SGHNT, YYREEE (reference sequence). The CDR3 extends over 15 amino acids. The chain's CDR3 is CASSIQGVRNQPQHF. The CDR3 region has the DNA TGTGCCAGCAGCATACAGGGAGTGCGCAATCAGCCCCAGCATTTT. Filled out from reference TRBV5-4 and TRBJ1-5, the complete variable domain reads ETGVTQSPTHLIKTRGQQVTLRCSSQSGHNTVSWYQQALGQGPQFIFQYYREEENGRGNFPPRFSGLQFPNYSSELNVNALELDDSALYLCASSIQGVRNQPQHFGDGTRLSIL.

The chain carries TRBV14 and TRBJ2-3; D is undetermined. Germline V gene data show CDR1 as SGHDN and CDR2 as FVKESK. The CDR3 covers 14 residues. With 0 bases removed from V and 2 bases from J, the gap between germline ends came to 6 bases. The CDR3: CASSQEASTDTQYF. DNA for the CDR3: TGTGCCAGCAGCCAAGAAGCGTCCACAGATACGCAGTATTTT.

This clone has only one observation. The chain uses TRBV29-1 and TRBJ1-1; tentatively, D is TRBD1 (5 bases). The ends were cut back, 4 bases at V and 4 bases at J, with 10 bases in the middle. This CDR3 is 12 amino acids long. The V gene's germline CDR1 is SQVTM and CDR2 ANQGSEA. The CDR3 here is CSVGRGATEAFF. The CDR3 DNA sequence: TGCAGCGTTGGGAGGGGCGCCACTGAAGCTTTCTTT.

V is TRBV6-5 and J is TRBJ2-7; TRBD2 matches 7 bases. V trimming: 4 bases; J trimming: 5 bases; junction bases outside the gene matches: 14. The CDR3 consists of 16 residues. CDR1 and CDR2 from the germline V gene are MNHEY and SVGAGI. The CDR3 sequence is CASSSPSGPGVDEQYF. For the CDR3, the DNA is TGTGCCAGCAGTTCCCCTAGCGGTCCCGGAGTCGACGAGCAGTACTTC.

J is TRBJ2-7 and V is TRBV19; D remains unclear. Trimming took 8 bases from V and 4 from J, leaving 15 bases between them. CDR1 is LNHDA and CDR2 is SQIVND in the germline V gene (reference sequence). The CDR3 extends over 13 amino acids. The CDR3 spells CASSESRRYEQYF. The DNA of the CDR3 is TGTGCCAGTTCTGAGTCCCGCAGGTACGAGCAGTACTTC.

The chain employs TRBV30 and TRBJ1-5; D is uncertain. There are 11 residues in the CDR3. Germline CDR1 GTSNPN, CDR2 SVGIG (reference sequence). The V end was cut by 5 bases, the J end by 4 bases, with 6 bases between. In nucleotides, the CDR3 is TGTGCCTGGGGACTTAATCAGCCCCAGCATTTT. This translates into CAWGLNQPQHF.

The chain employs TRBV29-1 and TRBJ1-2; D gene ambiguous. The V gene's germline CDR1 is SQVTM and CDR2 ANQGSEA. Trimming shortened V by 1 base and J by 8 bases, and 20 bases separated the two germline ends. The CDR3 length is 15 residues. The CDR3 region has the DNA TGCAGCGTTGAAGCTTTCGGGGAATCTCTTGAGGGCTACACCTTC. It yields the protein CSVEAFGESLEGYTF. The variable domain in full, with the rest retrieved from reference TRBV29-1 and TRBJ1-2, is SAVISQKPSRDICQRGTSLTIQCQVDSQVTMMFWYRQQPGQSLTLIATANQGSEATYESGFVIDKFPISRPNLTFSTLTVSNMSPEDSSIYLCSVEAFGESLEGYTFGSGTRLTVV.

The table lists this clone with a count of one. The genes are TRBV27 and TRBJ2-3, with 8 positions matching TRBD1. With V trimmed by 6 bases and J by 2 bases, 10 bases remained unmatched. In germline, CDR1 is MNHEY, CDR2 SMNVEV (reference sequence). There are 16 residues in the CDR3. In DNA form, the CDR3 reads TGTGCCAGCAGATTCAATTCAGGGGGCCACACAGATACGCAGTATTTT. It codes for CASRFNSGGHTDTQYF.